These 23 T cell receptor beta chains were sequenced from one sample in a study of T cells after yellow fever vaccination. MiXCR was run by TCRdb on the 5' RACE reads, yielding one entry per CDR3 protein. Of a few hundred thousand distinct CDR3 sequences listed, more than 5.5% are singletons. Sequences were derived from PBMCs, sampled 5 days after the yellow fever booster vaccination. Receptors originate from a man aged 25-45 years who received the YFV17D yellow fever vaccine.

The chain is built from TRBV5-1 and TRBJ1-1, with 7 bases matching TRBD1. The CDR3 is 13 residues long. The germline CDR1 and CDR2 sequences are SGHRS and YFSETQ. J was trimmed by 4 bases and V by 8 bases; bases with no gene match: 8. The CDR3 region has the DNA TGCGCCAGTGCGGGACAGAGTCTCACTGAAGCTTTCTTT. It is translated as CASAGQSLTEAFF.

A few counts support this clonotype. This rearrangement joins TRBV5-1 to TRBJ2-1; D gene unclear. Deletions cut 4 bases from V and 5 bases from J, with 16 bases between. Per germline, CDR1 SGHRS and CDR2 YFSETQ. The CDR3 loop spans 15 amino acids. CDR3 in DNA: TGCGCCAGCAGCCCCAAATCCCAGGCGGACAATGAGCAGTTCTTC. Amino acids: CASSPKSQADNEQFF.

At least ten counts were recorded for this clonotype. The rearrangement links TRBV4-2 to TRBJ2-1; TRBD2 is a possible D gene (5 bases). Germline CDR1 reads LGHNA; CDR2 reads YNFKEQ. The CDR3 is 17 residues long. V shed 4 bases and J shed 4 bases, with 20 bases lying between them. The CDR3 sequence: CASSPKAGVSPYNEQFF. CDR3 bases: TGTGCCAGCAGCCCCAAGGCGGGTGTGTCCCCATACAATGAGCAGTTCTTC.

This chain uses TRBV19 with TRBJ2-5, with 11 bases matching TRBD1. V gave up 4 bases and J gave up 4 bases; unmatched junction bases: 5. The CDR3 length is 15 residues. Germline V lookup: CDR1 LNHDA, CDR2 SQIVND (reference sequence). CDR3 nucleotides: TGTGCCAGTAGTACGGGACAGGGGGTTCCAGAGACCCAGTACTTC. Translating it yields CASSTGQGVPETQYF.

The rearrangement links TRBV29-1 to TRBJ2-7; TRBD1 matches at 8 bases. V lost 5 bases, J lost 4 bases, and 4 bases stayed unmatched. Germline values: CDR1 SQVTM, CDR2 ANQGSEA. This CDR3 comprises 12 residues. The CDR3 reads CSVSQGAYEQYF. In nucleotides, the CDR3 is TGCAGCGTTTCTCAGGGGGCGTACGAGCAGTACTTC.

V is TRBV20-1 and J is TRBJ2-2; D perhaps matches TRBD2 (5 bases). Trimming shortened V by 4 bases and J by 6 bases, and 6 bases separated the two germline ends. The germline V gene has CDR1 DFQATT and CDR2 SNEGSKA (reference sequence). The CDR3 length is 11 residues. CDR3 in DNA: TGCAGTGCTACGAGGGCCGGGGAGCTGTTTTTT. It yields the protein CSATRAGELFF.

The chain carries TRBV19 and TRBJ2-3; 9 bases line up with TRBD2. The junction had 2 bases not matched to a gene; V was cut back by 7 bases and J by 0 bases. CDR1 is LNHDA, CDR2 SQIVND, per germline (reference sequence). The CDR3 has 14 residues. CDR3 region: CASTTSGSTDTQYF. The CDR3 coding sequence is TGTGCCAGTACAACTAGCGGGAGCACAGATACGCAGTATTTT.

Note on this clonotype: It is likely a read error, because the conserved phenylalanine at the end of the CDR3 is missing. The gene calls are TRBV30 and TRBJ2-5, with 10 bases that match TRBD2. CDR1 is GTSNPN and CDR2 is SVGIG in the germline V gene (reference sequence). The CDR3 totals 13 residues. Here the CDR3 reads CSSGRRSGETQYL. DNA for the CDR3: TGTAGTAGCGGGAGGCGGTCCGGAGAGACCCAGTACCTC.

Note on this clonotype: A much larger clone lies one base from this, so it may be a read error. V and J are TRBV29-1 and TRBJ2-5, with a weak D call TRBD1 (6 bases). CDR3 size: 14 residues. V was cut by 7 bases and J by 4 bases, with 19 bases left in between. Per germline, CDR1 SQVTM and CDR2 ANQGSEA. CDR3 nucleotides: TGCAGCGGGGTTGGACAGTCCCTACGAGAGACCCAGTACTTC. Amino acids: CSGVGQSLRETQYF.

This chain uses TRBV20-1 with TRBJ1-5; 7 nucleotides align to TRBD1. Losses at the gene ends were 5 bases for V and 1 base for J; bases not matched to a gene: 5. CDR3 size: 14 residues. Per germline, CDR1 DFQATT and CDR2 SNEGSKA (reference sequence). Here the CDR3 reads CSAWRQGSNQPQHF. CDR3 nucleotides: TGCAGTGCTTGGAGACAGGGAAGCAATCAGCCCCAGCATTTT.

This clonotype was seen at least ten times. The chain links TRBV12-3 or TRBV12-4 to TRBJ2-2, with D unresolved. CDR3 length: 11 residues. Between the trimmed V and J ends, which lost 6 bases and 4 bases, there was a span of 3 bases. DNA for the CDR3: TGTGCCAGCAGATTCACCGGGGAGCTGTTTTTT. Its translation is CASRFTGELFF.

This clonotype was observed many times. V gene TRBV27 combines with J gene TRBJ2-1; 7 bases agree with TRBD2. V dropped 5 bases and J dropped 6; count of bases not matched to a gene: 10. Looked up from germline, CDR1 is MNHEY and CDR2 is SMNVEV (reference sequence). The CDR3 is 15 residues long. CDR3 nucleotides: TGTGCCAGCAGTATAAGACTAGCCCCCTTCAATGAGCAGTTCTTC. Translating gives CASSIRLAPFNEQFF.

The table lists this clonotype with many counts. V is TRBV5-1 and J is TRBJ2-1, with TRBD2 matching 12 bases. CDR3 length equals 15 residues. Germline CDR1 is SGHRS and CDR2 is YFSETQ. V shed 3 bases, J shed 4 bases, and the junction held 2 bases outside the gene matches. CDR3 DNA: TGCGCCAGCAGCTACGGACTAGCGGGATACAATGAGCAGTTCTTC. It translates to CASSYGLAGYNEQFF.

This clonotype was detected ten times or more. The chain links TRBV5-6 to TRBJ2-7; D call uncertain. The CDR3 length is 12 residues. Germline CDR1 reads SGHDT; CDR2 reads YYEEEE. V was clipped by 3 bases and J by 3 bases, with 7 bases between them. As DNA, the CDR3 is TGTGCCAGCAGCTCGGACCACTACGAGCAGTACTTC. It yields the protein CASSSDHYEQYF.

CDR3 nucleotide sequence: TGTGCCAGCAGCCTTCCCTGGGGCCAGGGCGAGACCCAGTACTTC. It yields the protein CASSLPWGQGETQYF. The V and J genes are TRBV11-2 and TRBJ2-5; D is perhaps TRBD1 (5 bases). The V end lost 5 bases, the J end lost 5 bases, and 18 bases lay between the germline ends. CDR1 is SGHAT and CDR2 is FQNNGV in the germline V gene. This CDR3 is 15 amino acids long.

The chain employs TRBV6-5 and TRBJ2-1, with TRBD2 as a possible D gene (7 bases). Germline V lookup: CDR1 MNHEY, CDR2 SVGAGI. Trimming pared 7 bases from V and 10 bases from J, leaving 14 bases between. This CDR3 has 12 amino acids. In DNA form, the CDR3 reads TGTGCCAGCAAAAAGGGGGGGGACGAGCAGTTCTTC. Translating it yields CASKKGGDEQFF.

This rearrangement joins TRBV7-3 to TRBJ2-2; 8 nucleotides line up with TRBD1. Germline CDR1 is SGHTA and CDR2 is FQGTGA. The CDR3 is 17 residues long. J gave up 3 bases and V 4 bases, and 10 bases lay outside the gene matches. The CDR3 protein is CASSSAGAGGHTGELFF. CDR3 sequence (DNA): TGTGCCAGCAGCTCAGCCGGGGCAGGGGGCCACACCGGGGAGCTGTTTTTT.

This clonotype came up many times. The chain has TRBV6-1 and TRBJ2-3, with 11 bases fitting TRBD1. Per the germline V gene, CDR1 is MNHNS and CDR2 is SASEGT. V lost 7 bases, J lost 4 bases, and 4 bases stayed unmatched. There are 14 residues in the CDR3. The chain's CDR3 is CASMRTGGSDTQYF. The DNA of the CDR3 is TGTGCCAGCATGCGGACAGGGGGCTCAGATACGCAGTATTTT.

This chain joins TRBV12-3 or TRBV12-4 and TRBJ2-7; 10 nucleotides match TRBD1. This CDR3 contains 15 residues. Trimming at V came to 2 bases and at J to 3 bases, leaving 4 bases not matched to a gene. In DNA form, the CDR3 reads TGTGCCAGCAGTTTAAGGGACAGGGGCGACTACGAGCAGTACTTC. Its translation is CASSLRDRGDYEQYF.

V and J are TRBV15 and TRBJ2-3; TRBD1 matches 9 bases. The germline gives CDR1 LNHNV, CDR2 YYDKDF (reference sequence). The CDR3 has 17 residues. The V gene end was trimmed by 5 bases and the J gene end by 6 bases; junction bases not matched to a gene: 15. CDR3 sequence reads: CATSLDPTGTGRDTQYF. In nucleotides, the CDR3 is TGTGCCACCAGCCTAGACCCGACCGGGACAGGGAGGGATACGCAGTATTTT.

The V and J genes are TRBV27 and TRBJ1-1; 7 bases line up with TRBD1. Germline assignment: CDR1 MNHEY and CDR2 SMNVEV (reference sequence). The V gene end was trimmed by 8 bases and the J gene end by 0 bases; junction bases not matched to a gene: 12. This CDR3 has 16 amino acids. For the CDR3, the DNA is TGTGCCAGCCAAAGACAGGGAGAGGGTATGAACACTGAAGCTTTCTTT. Its protein product is CASQRQGEGMNTEAFF.

The chain recombines TRBV9 with TRBJ2-1; D is perhaps TRBD2 (6 bases). Trimming took off 2 bases at V and 0 bases at J, with 18 bases between the two ends. This CDR3 region has 18 residues. In germline, CDR1 is SGDLS, CDR2 YYNGEE. CDR3 residues: CASSVHGRGRDSYNEQFF. DNA for the CDR3: TGTGCCAGCAGCGTCCATGGACGAGGGCGGGACTCCTACAATGAGCAGTTCTTC.

Many counts were recorded for this clonotype. The chain joins TRBV18 to TRBJ2-5; D gene uncertain. CDR3 size: 13 residues. Germline loops: CDR1 KGHSH, CDR2 LQKENI. Between the trimmed V and J ends, which lost 3 bases and 2 bases, there was a span of 7 bases. The CDR3 region has the DNA TGTGCCAGCTCACCTCGCGAACAAGAGACCCAGTACTTC. It yields the protein CASSPREQETQYF.